This is a list of T cell receptor beta chains from one sample in a study of radiotherapy plus CTLA-4 blockade in lung cancer. The protocol was immunoSEQ multiplex PCR, while the TCRdb copy is restricted to in-frame clones and leaves out a portion. The data show about 32,000 clones, approximately 85% seen once. The sequences come from peripheral blood, collected from a patient treated with radiotherapy plus ipilimumab. These receptors originate from a human donor with non-small cell lung cancer who had stable disease on radiotherapy plus ipilimumab. Each CDR3 is given with its conserved first and last residue. A D gene is named only where the DNA matches it firmly. Not all rows give a size; the values are once, few, many and, for expanded clones, a class.

j_gene	abundance	d_gene	len	v_gene	CDR3nt	CDR3aa
TRBJ2-2	once	TRBD1	17	TRBV2	TGTGCCAGCAGGAGGACAGGGAGGTTATGGAACACCGGGGAGCTGTTTTTT	CASRRTGRLWNTGELFF
TRBJ2-7	NA	NA	15	TRBV5-1	TGCGCCAGCAGCTTGGAGGGAGGAGACCTTTACGAGCAGTACTTC	CASSLEGGDLYEQYF
TRBJ2-3	NA	TRBD2	18	TRBV27	TGTGCCAGCAGGACGGGACTAGCGGGAGGGAAACACACAGATACGCAGTATTTT	CASRTGLAGGKHTDTQYF
TRBJ2-7	once	TRBD1	16	TRBV27	TGTGCCAGCAGTTCCCCGGGACAGTCGGGCTCCTACGAGCAGTACTTC	CASSSPGQSGSYEQYF
TRBJ1-5	NA	NA	18	TRBV19	TGTGCCAGTAGTCACCCCCCCGACAGGAGAATAAGCAATCAGCCCCAGCATTTT	CASSHPPDRRISNQPQHF
TRBJ2-2	NA	TRBD1	14	TRBV2	TGTGCCAGCACTGAGGGACAGGTCAACGGGGAGCTGTTTTTT	CASTEGQVNGELFF
TRBJ1-1	once	NA	13	TRBV14	TGTGCCAGCAGCCAATCCAGGGACACTGAAGCTTTCTTT	CASSQSRDTEAFF
TRBJ2-3	NA	NA	18	TRBV7-6	TGTGCCAGCAGCTTAAGGCTTCCTAGAGTCAGCGGCACAGATACGCAGTATTTT	CASSLRLPRVSGTDTQYF
TRBJ2-7	NA	TRBD2	15	TRBV28	TGTGCCAGCAGAACAATAGCGGGAGTCTCGTCCGAGCAGTACTTC	CASRTIAGVSSEQYF
TRBJ1-2	NA	TRBD1	16	TRBV28	TGTGCCAGCAGTTCCCCGATGACCGGGACAGGGGGCGGCTACACCTTC	CASSSPMTGTGGGYTF
TRBJ1-6	NA	NA	14	TRBV7-6	TGTGCCAGCAGCGCCTCAGGGTCGCACTCACCCCTCCACTTT	CASSASGSHSPLHF
TRBJ2-1	NA	NA	17	TRBV19	TGTGCCACCGGAAAATCGGACCCAACTAGTCTCTACAATGAGCAGTTCTTC	CATGKSDPTSLYNEQFF
TRBJ1-1	NA	NA	15	TRBV18	TGTGCCAGCTCACCACATGAGGGCTCGGACACTGAAGCTTTCTTT	CASSPHEGSDTEAFF
TRBJ1-1	once	NA	14	TRBV28	TGTGCCAGCAGGGAGGCAAATTTGAACACTGAAGCTTTCTTT	CASREANLNTEAFF
TRBJ2-5	NA	TRBD1	16	TRBV11-3	TGTGCCAGCAGCTCAGAGACCGGGACAGGGAGGGAGACCCAGTACTTC	CASSSETGTGRETQYF
TRBJ2-7	NA	TRBD1	13	TRBV7-9	TGTGCCAGCGGATACACAGGGGGCTACGAGCAGTACTTC	CASGYTGGYEQYF
TRBJ2-6	NA	NA	16	TRBV15	TGTGCCACCAGCAGCGTCTTTCGCTCTGGGGCCAACGTCCTGACTTTC	CATSSVFRSGANVLTF
TRBJ1-4	NA	NA	12	TRBV28	TGTGCCAGCAGTCCCTCTAATGAAAAACTGTTTTTT	CASSPSNEKLFF
TRBJ2-7	NA	NA	12	TRBV30	TGTGCCTGGGCCAGGGGAACCTACGAGCAGTACTTC	CAWARGTYEQYF
TRBJ2-3	NA	NA	12	TRBV5-1	TGCGCCAGCAGCCTTAGCACAGATACGCAGTATTTT	CASSLSTDTQYF
TRBJ2-2	NA	TRBD1	17	TRBV7-7	TGTGCTAGCAGCTTAGATCCGACAGGGGGAGACACCGGGGAGCTGTTTTTT	CASSLDPTGGDTGELFF
TRBJ2-3	NA	TRBD1	17	TRBV18	TGTGCCAGCTCACCACTTCCGACAGGGGAGAGCACAGATACGCAGTATTTT	CASSPLPTGESTDTQYF
TRBJ2-1	NA	TRBD2	17	TRBV7-2	TGTGCCAGCAGCTTAGCGGGAGGGCCATGGTCCTACAATGAGCAGTTCTTC	CASSLAGGPWSYNEQFF
TRBJ1-2	once	NA	14	TRBV7-8	TGTGCCAGCAGCCAACGACAGGTGAACTATGGCTACACCTTC	CASSQRQVNYGYTF
TRBJ1-2	NA	NA	15	TRBV9	TGTGCCAGCAGCGTAAAAGGGGCAGCTAACTATGGCTACACCTTC	CASSVKGAANYGYTF
TRBJ1-4	NA	NA	16	TRBV6-6	TGTGCCAGCAGTTACCAGGGGTGGGGGCCTAATGAAAAACTGTTTTTT	CASSYQGWGPNEKLFF
TRBJ2-7	NA	NA	13	TRBV7-6	TGTGCCAGCAGCCCAAGAAACATCTACGAGCAGTACTTC	CASSPRNIYEQYF
TRBJ2-7	NA	NA	13	TRBV19	TGTGCCAGTAGAACCGGCCAGGCTGGCGAGCAGTACTTC	CASRTGQAGEQYF
TRBJ2-4	NA	NA	13	TRBV2	TGTGCCAGCATTGGACTTGTCAAAAACATTCAGTACTTC	CASIGLVKNIQYF
TRBJ1-1	NA	NA	13	TRBV27	TGTGCCAGCAGTTTCACAGGCCCGACTGAAGCTTTCTTT	CASSFTGPTEAFF
TRBJ2-1	NA	TRBD2	18	TRBV14	TGTGCCAGCAGCCAAGAGAGGAGGGCTAGCGGGAGTTCAGATGAGCAGTTCTTC	CASSQERRASGSSDEQFF
TRBJ2-5	NA	TRBD2	15	TRBV5-6	TGTGCCAGCAGCTTCCTAGCGGGAGGGATTGAGACCCAGTACTTC	CASSFLAGGIETQYF
TRBJ1-5	NA	TRBD1	15	TRBV4-1	TGCGCCAGCAGCCCGGAGGGACAGAGCAATCAGCCCCAGCATTTT	CASSPEGQSNQPQHF
TRBJ1-2	NA	NA	16	TRBV7-2	TGTGCCAGCAGCCCAGGTATCGGCAGCCAGAACTATGGCTACACCTTC	CASSPGIGSQNYGYTF
TRBJ2-3	NA	TRBD1	18	TRBV9	TGTGCCAGCAGCGTAGAAGGGGGGACAGGCACAAGCACAGATACGCAGTATTTT	CASSVEGGTGTSTDTQYF
TRBJ2-7	NA	TRBD2	13	TRBV19	TGTGCCAGTAGTGAAACTAGCGCCTACGAGCAGTACTTC	CASSETSAYEQYF
TRBJ1-2	NA	TRBD1	14	TRBV28	TGTGCCAGCAGCTTACCCACAGGGGTGGGAGGCTACACCTTC	CASSLPTGVGGYTF
TRBJ1-4	once	NA	16	TRBV6-5	TGTGCCAGCAGTTACGGGACTGGCGCAACTAATGAAAAACTGTTTTTT	CASSYGTGATNEKLFF
TRBJ1-5	NA	TRBD1	16	TRBV7-8	TGTGCCAGCAGCGAAAACAGGGGGCCCTTATCAGAACCCCAGCATTTT	CASSENRGPLSEPQHF
TRBJ2-2	NA	NA	15	TRBV19	TGTGCCAGTAGTTTACTAGCAGGTAACACCGGGGAGCTGTTTTTT	CASSLLAGNTGELFF
TRBJ2-1	NA	TRBD2	18	TRBV10-3	TGTGCCATCAGTAAGGGGCTAGCGGGAGGGCCTGTAGTAAATGAGCAGTTCTTC	CAISKGLAGGPVVNEQFF
TRBJ1-2	NA	NA	15	TRBV4-1	TGCGCCAGCAGCCAAGAACTCAGGAATAACTATGGCTACACCTTC	CASSQELRNNYGYTF